The 15 T cell receptor beta chains given below trace back to one sample, sequenced in a study of T cell repertoires in cytomegalovirus infection. TCRdb ran MiXCR on the reads and lists one entry per CDR3 protein. This sample has a few hundred thousand distinct CDR3 sequences, with over 7.5% found just once. The source material was PBMCs. These receptors came from a human donor in good health (CMV status not recorded). Some clones in this sample may be carry-over from other donors' samples.

CDR3: CASSQDRKPGQAFMEAQETQYF. In nucleotides, the CDR3 is TGTGCCAGCAGCCAAGACCGAAAACCGGGACAGGCATTTATGGAGGCCCAAGAGACCCAGTACTTC. This rearrangement joins TRBV14 to TRBJ2-5; 8 bases line up with TRBD1. CDR3 length: 22 amino acids. Looked up from germline, CDR1 is SGHDN and CDR2 is FVKESK. The ends lost 0 bases at V and 1 base at J; junction bases unmatched: 22.

This clonotype is a singleton in its sample. A much larger clone differs from this one at a single base, so this may be a read error. The chain couples TRBV7-2 to TRBJ2-7; 8 nucleotides agree with TRBD2. The CDR3 is made up of 16 amino acids. V lost 3 bases, J lost 5 bases, and 12 bases stayed unmatched. Per germline, CDR1 SGHTA and CDR2 FQGNSA. The CDR3 sequence is CASSLGRTGTRHEQYF. The DNA of the CDR3 is TGTGCCAGCAGCTTGGGGCGGACCGGGACTAGGCACGAGCAGTACTTC.

This clonotype was observed at least ten times. The genes are TRBV7-2 and TRBJ2-7; 11 nucleotides align to TRBD1. Germline V gives CDR1 SGHTA, CDR2 FQGNSA. V gave up 6 bases and J gave up 3 bases; unmatched junction bases: 7. The CDR3 has 15 amino acids. CDR3 in DNA: TGTGCCAGCAGTCGCCCCGGGACAGGGGGCTACGAGCAGTACTTC. This codes for CASSRPGTGGYEQYF.

This clonotype was observed a handful of times. A junction boundary mismatches the germline segment, possibly from a read error. V gene TRBV6-2 or TRBV6-3 combines with J gene TRBJ1-1, with D possibly TRBD1 on 5 matching bases. Germline V lookup: CDR1 MNHEY, CDR2 SVGEGT. The CDR3 runs 13 residues. The CDR3 sequence is CASSAGGNTETFF. In DNA form, the CDR3 reads TGTGCCAGCAGCGCCGGGGGGAACACTGAAACTTTCTTT.

The gene calls are TRBV5-6 and TRBJ2-5; a possible D gene is TRBD2 (6 bases). The ends were cut back, 5 bases at V and 5 bases at J, with 13 bases in the middle. The length of the CDR3 is 13 residues. Germline V gene lookup returns CDR1 SGHDT and CDR2 YYEEEE. Here the CDR3 reads CASRWRGWETQYF. The CDR3 nucleotides read TGTGCCAGCAGGTGGCGGGGTTGGGAGACCCAGTACTTC.

V is TRBV4-3 and J is TRBJ1-1; D gene uncertain. The CDR3 runs to 16 residues. V dropped 4 bases and J dropped 6 bases, with 21 bases sitting between them. Germline CDR1 LGHNA, CDR2 YSLEER. Written as DNA, the CDR3 is TGCGCCAGCAGCCTGGATTGGACGACTATTGGCGCTGAAGCTTTCTTT. Translated, it gives CASSLDWTTIGAEAFF.

This clonotype came up a few times. The genes are TRBV2 and TRBJ2-2; no definite D call. In germline, CDR1 is SNHLY, CDR2 FYNNEI. The CDR3 sequence is 12 residues long. V dropped 6 bases and J dropped 3 bases, with 5 bases sitting between them. Written as DNA, the CDR3 is TGTGCCAGCAGGCAGTACACCGGGGAGCTGTTTTTT. Translation gives CASRQYTGELFF.

This clonotype occurred many times. This sequence joins TRBV20-1 and TRBJ2-2, with no clear D. The CDR3 loop spans 13 amino acids. Germline V lookup: CDR1 DFQATT, CDR2 SNEGSKA (reference sequence). V lost 6 bases and J 4 bases, leaving 12 bases between the germline ends. Here the CDR3 DNA reads TGCAGTGCAAAAAAGACGGTCACCGGGGAGCTGTTTTTT. Protein: CSAKKTVTGELFF.

CDR3 amino acids: CSVDGAGGSMDTQYF. In nucleotides, the CDR3 is TGCAGCGTTGACGGAGCGGGGGGGAGCATGGATACGCAGTATTTT. J is TRBJ2-3 and V is TRBV29-1; 10 nucleotides line up with TRBD2. J gave up 6 bases and V 3 bases, and 9 bases lay outside the gene matches. The CDR3 consists of 15 residues. The germline V gene has CDR1 SQVTM and CDR2 ANQGSEA.

In this sample, this clonotype turned up many times. The rearrangement uses TRBV12-3 or TRBV12-4 and TRBJ1-3, with unresolved D. This CDR3 region has 15 residues. V lost 5 bases, J lost 4 bases, and 15 bases lay in between. The CDR3, as DNA: TGTGCCAGCAGTCTCCAAGGGATATTAGGAAACACCATATATTTT. Translating gives CASSLQGILGNTIYF.

This clonotype was detected ten times or more. The J gene is TRBJ2-1, the V gene TRBV19; D is perhaps TRBD1 or TRBD2 (7 bases each). Germline-derived CDR1 and CDR2 are LNHDA and SQIVND (reference sequence). Trimming pared 3 bases from V and 6 bases from J, leaving 15 bases between. The CDR3 sequence is 15 residues long. The CDR3, as DNA: TGTGCCAGTAGTATGGTTTCAGGGGGGGGCAATGAGCAGTTCTTC. Protein: CASSMVSGGGNEQFF.

The chain links TRBV19 to TRBJ1-5, with 8 positions matching TRBD1. The trim removed 7 bases at V and 3 bases at J, leaving 5 bases unmatched. Germline V lookup: CDR1 LNHDA, CDR2 SQIVND (reference sequence). The CDR3 totals 14 residues. The CDR3 nucleotides are TGTGCCAGTACACGGACAGGGAACAATCAGCCCCAGCATTTT. Protein product: CASTRTGNNQPQHF.

This clonotype was seen ten or more times. The chain links TRBV7-2 to TRBJ2-7; 7 bases map to TRBD1. With 5 bases clipped from V and 2 bases from J, the junction kept 6 bases outside the gene matches. CDR3 length: 14 amino acids. Germline V lookup: CDR1 SGHTA, CDR2 FQGNSA. CDR3 residues: CASSIRDSPYEQYF. The CDR3 DNA reads as TGTGCCAGCAGCATCCGGGACAGCCCCTACGAGCAGTACTTC. Drawing the rest from reference TRBV7-2 and TRBJ2-7, the complete variable domain is GAGVSQSPSNKVTEKGKDVELRCDPISGHTALYWYRQSLGQGLEFLIYFQGNSAPDKSGLPSDRFSAERTGGSVSTLTIQRTQQEDSAVYLCASSIRDSPYEQYFGPGTRLTVT.

In its sample, this clonotype was seen many times. This sequence joins TRBV6-2 or TRBV6-3 and TRBJ2-1; the D is unclear. V was shortened by 0 bases and J by 0 bases, with 6 bases between the two germline ends. CDR3 size: 15 residues. CDR1 MNHEY and CDR2 SVGEGT come from the germline V gene. The CDR3 region has the DNA TGTGCCAGCAGTTACTCTGAGAGCTCCTACAATGAGCAGTTCTTC. Residues: CASSYSESSYNEQFF.

The rearrangement joins TRBV20-1 to TRBJ1-4, with 7 bases that match TRBD1. This CDR3 has 15 residues. The ends lost 6 bases at V and 10 bases at J; junction bases unmatched: 17. Germline values: CDR1 DFQATT, CDR2 SNEGSKA (reference sequence). CDR3 in amino acids: CSAGDRDFRGGKLFF. The CDR3, as DNA: TGCAGTGCCGGGGATCGGGATTTCAGGGGGGGAAAACTGTTTTTT.